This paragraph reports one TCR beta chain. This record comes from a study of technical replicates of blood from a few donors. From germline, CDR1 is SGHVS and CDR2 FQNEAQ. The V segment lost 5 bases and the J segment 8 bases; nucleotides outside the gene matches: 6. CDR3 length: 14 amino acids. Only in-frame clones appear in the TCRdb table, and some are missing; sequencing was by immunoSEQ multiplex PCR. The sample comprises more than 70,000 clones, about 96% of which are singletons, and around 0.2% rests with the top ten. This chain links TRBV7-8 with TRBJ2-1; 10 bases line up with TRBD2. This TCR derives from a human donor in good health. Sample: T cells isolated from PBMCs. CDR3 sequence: CASSPGTSVHEQFF. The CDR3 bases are TGTGCCAGCAGCCCCGGGACTAGCGTCCATGAGCAGTTCTTC.